This record covers a single TCR beta chain. Its antigen is currently unknown. Looked up from germline, CDR1 is MGHRA and CDR2 is YSYEKL. The V end lost 3 bases, the J end lost 0 bases, and 11 bases lay between the germline ends. The CDR3 extends over 15 amino acids. Stated treatment: treatment-naive control, cytoreductive nephrectomy. Controls were unirradiated tumors from treatment-naive cytoreductive nephrectomy patients. Sequenced control tumors were from about 11 males and a few females, median age 57. This entry comes from a study of radiation and T cells in renal cell carcinoma. Study results and caveats: Top 100 clonotypes averaged around 50% in irradiated versus roughly 43% in nephrectomy-only tumors. Compared with controls, irradiated tumors had more, larger dominant CDR3 motifs.

Sequencing was performed with immunoSEQ multiplex PCR; in TCRdb, only in-frame clones are kept and a portion is missing. This sample yields 15,000 to 20,000 clones, of which roughly 60% are seen a single time; about 33% belongs to the top ten. Sequenced material: tumor tissue, taken from a patient whose treatment was nephrectomy without radiotherapy. This sequence originates from a man between 50 and 59 years old with renal cell carcinoma. The chain uses TRBV4-1 and TRBJ1-2, with D hard to call. This chain's CDR3 is CASSQTSPPNYGYTF. CDR3 DNA: TGCGCCAGCAGCCAGACAAGTCCCCCTAACTATGGCTACACCTTC.